Here is one TCR beta chain with its context. Its target is unknown. The method was immunoSEQ multiplex PCR; TCRdb's version includes in-frame clones alone and lacks a portion of them. Of some 1.5 million clones in the sample, 95% to 99% were seen once. V was clipped by 11 bases and J by 1 base, with 11 bases between them. Looked up from germline, CDR1 is ENHRY and CDR2 is SYGVKD. This CDR3 has 12 amino acids. The sample is drawn from a study of shared clonotypes between healthy human individuals. Study results and limitations: Memory subsets generally showed smaller estimated richness than naive subsets did. An effect of sequencing depth on clonotype sharing among donors was expected.

Sequenced input: naive CD4+ T cells sorted from blood. Described subset: CD45RA+ positively selected. This clonotype was sampled from a man younger than 45 in good health. The chain links TRBV10-3 to TRBJ1-1; D is undetermined. CDR3 protein: CAFSDGNTEAFF. The CDR3 nucleotides read TGTGCCTTCTCGGACGGGAACACTGAAGCTTTCTTT.